This T cell receptor (beta chain) was recovered during a study of T cells of healthy individuals (dated by TCRdb to between 2018 and 2020). Library preparation used 5' RACE. TCRdb shows the sequencer as Illumina MiSeq. TCRdb trimmed the raw reads at Q25, called clones with MiXCR and kept productive beta chains. Records with the same CDR3 protein are collapsed into one entry carrying the most frequent genes and DNA. This sample has 45,000 to 60,000 distinct CDR3 sequences in its table, and over 12% of those were observed once. More than 15% of the sample is in the top ten clones. From the cysteine through the phenylalanine, the CDR3 covers 12 amino acids. Kept here is only the CDR3 DNA, which spans 36 bases and is read in frame from base 1. As encoded in the germline V gene (reference sequence), CDR1 is GTSNPN while CDR2 is SVGIG. V loses 6 bases of germline sequence and J loses 0 bases, and the interval between the two ends is 8 bases.

This clonotype was found many times. No cognate antigen has been identified for it. Per-base quality was not reported, and no clone a single base away is much larger than it. Recombination linked TRBV30 to TRBJ1-2; a weak D assignment points to TRBD1 (6 bases agree). This clonotype originated in a human donor in good health. The DNA sequence is TGTGCCTGCCGACAGGCTAACTATGGCTACACCTTC. Translated, it gives CACRQANYGYTF.